These 5 T cell receptor beta chains were sequenced from one sample in a study of cytomegalovirus exposure and HLA in healthy donors (dated by TCRdb to about 2017). The receptor library was made with the immunoSEQ multiplex PCR assay. The table was pulled from immuneACCESS by TCRdb, which kept in-frame rearrangements only. Such tables lose some clones; where checked, under half of the loss comes from unresolved V genes, and the rest has no known cause. Recorded for this sample are around 250,000 clones; 85% to 90% of them occurred a single time. The ten largest clones add up to 0.37% of the sample. The material sequenced was PBMCs. The receptor source for this set is a woman younger than 30 in good health and CMV-seronegative.

This clone was observed a single time. V usage is TRBV18 and J usage is TRBJ2-7; 7 bases align to TRBD1. The trim removed 4 bases at V and 0 bases at J, leaving 3 bases unmatched. Germline-derived CDR1 and CDR2 are KGHSH and LQKENI. The CDR3 sequence is 14 residues long. The CDR3 is CASSQTGASYEQYV. As DNA, the CDR3 is TGTGCCAGCTCACAAACAGGGGCCTCCTACGAGCAGTACGTC.

Remarks on this clone: Other DNA sequences within the sample encode an identical CDR3. This sequence joins TRBV5-4 and TRBJ2-5, with a possible D match to TRBD1 (6 bases). This CDR3 comprises 14 residues. V gave up 0 bases and J gave up 2 bases, with 8 bases separating them. Germline CDR1 is SGHNT and CDR2 is YYREEE (reference sequence). The CDR3: CASSLVGGQETQYF. CDR3 sequence (DNA): TGTGCCAGCAGCTTGGTAGGGGGACAAGAGACCCAGTACTTC.

The gene calls are TRBV28 and TRBJ1-1; 8 nucleotides align to TRBD1. V lost 2 bases and J lost 6; bases outside the gene matches: 8. CDR1 and CDR2 (germline): MDHEN, SYDVKM. The CDR3 covers 15 residues. CDR3 protein: CASSLPDRGQPEAFF. In nucleotides, the CDR3 is TGTGCCAGCAGTTTACCCGACAGGGGCCAGCCTGAAGCTTTCTTT.

This clone was seen more than once but under ten times. V usage is TRBV4-3 and J usage is TRBJ1-6, with a possible D match to TRBD1 (6 bases). Trimming shortened V by 2 bases and J by 10 bases, and 9 bases separated the two germline ends. Germline V gives CDR1 LGHNA, CDR2 YSLEER. This CDR3 has 13 residues. The CDR3 region has the DNA TGCGCCAGCAGCCAAAGGGGGGGGTCACCCCTCCACTTT. As protein: CASSQRGGSPLHF.

This clone was seen a single time. This rearrangement joins TRBV27 to TRBJ1-4, with 12 bases matching TRBD1. Trimming removed 2 bases from V and 0 bases from J; junction bases left unmatched: 4. Germline CDR1 reads MNHEY; CDR2 reads SMNVEV (reference sequence). CDR3 size: 18 residues. CDR3 loop: CASSLGTGGEATNEKLFF. As DNA, the CDR3 is TGTGCCAGCAGTTTAGGGACAGGGGGCGAAGCAACTAATGAAAAACTGTTTTTT. Looking up the rest from reference TRBV27 and TRBJ1-4 gives the full variable domain: EAQVTQNPRYLITVTGKKLTVTCSQNMNHEYMSWYRQDPGLGLRQIYYSMNVEVTDKGDVPEGYKVSRKEKRNFPLILESPSPNQTSLYFCASSLGTGGEATNEKLFFGSGTQLSVL.